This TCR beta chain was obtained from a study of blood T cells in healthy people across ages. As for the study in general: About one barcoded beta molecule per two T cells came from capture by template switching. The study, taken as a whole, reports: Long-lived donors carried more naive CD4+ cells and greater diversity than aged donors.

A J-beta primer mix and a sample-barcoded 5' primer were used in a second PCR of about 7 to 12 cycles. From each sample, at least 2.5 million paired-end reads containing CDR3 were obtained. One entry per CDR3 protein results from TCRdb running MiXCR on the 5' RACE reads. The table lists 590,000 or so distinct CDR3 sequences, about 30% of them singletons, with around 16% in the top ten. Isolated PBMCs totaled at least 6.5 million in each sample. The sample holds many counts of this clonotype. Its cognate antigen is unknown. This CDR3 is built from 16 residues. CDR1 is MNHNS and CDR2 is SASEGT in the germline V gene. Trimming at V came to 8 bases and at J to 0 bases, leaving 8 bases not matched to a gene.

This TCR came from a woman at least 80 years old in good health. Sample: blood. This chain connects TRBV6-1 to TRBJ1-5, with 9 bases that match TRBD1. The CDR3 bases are TGTGCCAGCCGTAGGGACAGGGTCGATAGCAATCAGCCCCAGCATTTT. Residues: CASRRDRVDSNQPQHF.